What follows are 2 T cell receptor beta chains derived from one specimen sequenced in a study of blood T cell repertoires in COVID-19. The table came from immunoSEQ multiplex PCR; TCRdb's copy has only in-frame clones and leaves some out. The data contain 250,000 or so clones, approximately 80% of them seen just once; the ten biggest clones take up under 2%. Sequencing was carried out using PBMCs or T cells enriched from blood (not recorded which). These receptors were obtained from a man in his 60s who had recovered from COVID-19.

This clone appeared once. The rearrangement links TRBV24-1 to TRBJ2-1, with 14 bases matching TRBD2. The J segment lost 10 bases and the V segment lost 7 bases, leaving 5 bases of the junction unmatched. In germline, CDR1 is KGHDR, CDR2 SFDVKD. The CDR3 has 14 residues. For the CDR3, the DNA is TGTGCCACCAGCAGGACTAGCGGGGGGACCGAGCAGTTCTTC. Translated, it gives CATSRTSGGTEQFF.

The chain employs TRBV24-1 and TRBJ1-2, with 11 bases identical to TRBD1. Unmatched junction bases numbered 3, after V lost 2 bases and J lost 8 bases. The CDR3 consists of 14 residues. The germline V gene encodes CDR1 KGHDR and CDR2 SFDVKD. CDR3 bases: TGTGCCACCAGTGATTGGACAGGGGGCGGAGGCTACACCTTC. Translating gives CATSDWTGGGGYTF.